The next 29 T cell receptor beta chains were all read from a single sample in a study of blood T cell repertoires in COVID-19. This table comes from immunoSEQ multiplex PCR, and its TCRdb copy is limited to in-frame clones, with some not included. The table has approximately 440,000 clones, 80% to 95% seen once. The specimen sequenced was PBMCs or T cells enriched from blood (not recorded which). These receptors all come from a man aged 18 to 35 who had recovered from COVID-19.

The V call is TRBV19, the J call TRBJ2-3; D uncertain. Germline V gene data show CDR1 as LNHDA and CDR2 as SQIVND (reference sequence). The CDR3 length is 11 residues. V lost 10 bases, J lost 7 bases, and 12 bases lay in between. The CDR3 loop reads CATTSGNTQYF. DNA for the CDR3: TGTGCCACCACCTCGGGTAATACGCAGTATTTT.

The chain links TRBV27 to TRBJ2-2; D is possibly TRBD1 (6 bases). Trimming shortened V by 6 bases and J by 6 bases, and 17 bases separated the two germline ends. The CDR3 length is 15 residues. From germline, CDR1 is MNHEY and CDR2 SMNVEV (reference sequence). Written as DNA, the CDR3 is TGTGCCAGCAGATTAACAGGGTCTGGTGCCGGGGAGCTGTTTTTT. Its protein product is CASRLTGSGAGELFF.

The rearrangement joins TRBV5-5 to TRBJ1-5, with 8 positions matching TRBD1. V was clipped by 2 bases and J by 1 base; unmatched bases: 2. Germline V gene lookup returns CDR1 SGHKS and CDR2 YYEKEE (reference sequence). The CDR3 is 15 residues long. The CDR3 sequence: CASSFRGLSNQPQHF. DNA for the CDR3: TGTGCCAGCAGCTTCAGGGGGCTAAGCAATCAGCCCCAGCATTTT.

The chain has TRBV28 and TRBJ1-3; D is uncertain. Per the germline V gene, CDR1 is MDHEN and CDR2 is SYDVKM. This CDR3 has 13 amino acids. Trimming took off 3 bases at V and 0 bases at J, with 3 bases between the two ends. DNA of the CDR3: TGTGCCAGCAGTTTCTCCTCTGGAAACACCATATATTTT. Translated: CASSFSSGNTIYF.

The CDR3 sequence is CASSHQLADTYNEQFF. CDR3 DNA: TGTGCCAGCAGCCACCAACTAGCGGACACCTACAATGAGCAGTTCTTC. The chain employs TRBV3-1 (or the pseudogene TRBV3-2) and TRBJ2-1, with 8 bases matching TRBD2. The V segment lost 3 bases and the J segment 2 bases; nucleotides outside the gene matches: 6. CDR3 size: 16 residues. CDR1 is LGHDT, CDR2 YNNKEL, per germline (reference sequence).

This sequence joins TRBV6-5 and TRBJ1-1, with D perhaps TRBD1 (6 bases). The CDR3 is 13 residues long. Trimming took off 10 bases at V and 3 bases at J, with 15 bases between the two ends. The germline V gene encodes CDR1 MNHEY and CDR2 SVGAGI. The DNA of the CDR3 is TGTGCCACCCTACAGGGATTGCACACTGAAGCTTTCTTT. Translation gives CATLQGLHTEAFF.

This clone was counted between two and nine times. The genes are TRBV5-1 and TRBJ2-1; 9 nucleotides align to TRBD1. Germline V gene sequence: CDR1 SGHRS, CDR2 YFSETQ. The J segment lost 4 bases and the V segment lost 5 bases, leaving 7 bases of the junction unmatched. The CDR3 is 15 residues long. The CDR3 region is CASRAGTGSYNEQFF. In DNA, the CDR3 is TGCGCCAGCAGGGCAGGGACAGGGTCTTACAATGAGCAGTTCTTC.

The chain carries TRBV10-1 and TRBJ1-2; D may be TRBD1 (6 bases). V gave up 0 bases and J gave up 4 bases, with 15 bases separating them. Germline lookup yields CDR1 WNHNN and CDR2 SYGVQD (reference sequence). The CDR3 covers 16 residues. CDR3 DNA sequence: TGCGCCAGCAGTGAGTCCTCGACAGGAGGACCCTATGGCTACACCTTC. Translating gives CASSESSTGGPYGYTF.

The chain recombines TRBV11-2 with TRBJ2-1; D remains ambiguous. With 1 base removed from V and 0 bases from J, the gap between germline ends came to 10 bases. Germline loops: CDR1 SGHAT, CDR2 FQNNGV. The CDR3 extends over 16 amino acids. The CDR3 region has the DNA TGTGCCAGCAGCTTAGGAGGTGCGGCCTCCTACAATGAGCAGTTCTTC. This translates into CASSLGGAASYNEQFF.

The chain combines TRBV9 with TRBJ2-1, with 7 bases aligning to TRBD2. J was trimmed by 4 bases and V by 4 bases; bases with no gene match: 11. Germline V gene sequence: CDR1 SGDLS, CDR2 YYNGEE. CDR3 length equals 16 residues. The CDR3: CASSQGGASGYNEQFF. The CDR3 DNA follows: TGTGCCAGCAGCCAAGGCGGGGCTAGCGGATACAATGAGCAGTTCTTC.

The chain uses TRBV7-9 and TRBJ1-1; TRBD1 is a possible D gene (5 bases). The CDR3 is 15 amino acids. Germline V gene data show CDR1 as SEHNR and CDR2 as FQNEAQ (reference sequence). Deletions cut 7 bases from V and 4 bases from J, with 19 bases between. The CDR3 DNA is TGTGCCAGCATAAATGGCGGGGGAATAACCACTGAAGCTTTCTTT. It codes for CASINGGGITTEAFF.

The gene calls are TRBV5-6 and TRBJ1-4; TRBD1 matches at 9 bases. The V gene end was trimmed by 4 bases and the J gene end by 2 bases; junction bases not matched to a gene: 3. Germline V gene data show CDR1 as SGHDT and CDR2 as YYEEEE. This CDR3 is 15 amino acids long. The CDR3 DNA sequence: TGTGCCAGCAGCCTCACAGGGGGCACTAATGAAAAACTGTTTTTT. It encodes CASSLTGGTNEKLFF.

The CDR3 nucleotides read TGCAGTGCTAGTGAACATGAGGGTCCCCTCTATGGCTACACCTTC. It is translated as CSASEHEGPLYGYTF. The chain recombines TRBV20-1 with TRBJ1-2, with unresolved D. The V end was cut by 3 bases, the J end by 4 bases, with 18 bases between. CDR1 and CDR2 (germline): DFQATT, SNEGSKA (reference sequence). The CDR3 consists of 15 residues.

The chain couples TRBV6-5 to TRBJ1-1; D might be TRBD1 (5 bases). CDR1 MNHEY and CDR2 SVGAGI come from the germline V gene. The CDR3 length is 11 residues. Between the trimmed V and J ends, which lost 7 bases and 7 bases, there was a span of 10 bases. In DNA, the CDR3 is TGTGCCAGCATCAGGGCAGATGAAGCTTTCTTT. This codes for CASIRADEAFF.

The chain recombines TRBV6-5 with TRBJ1-2; 11 nucleotides match TRBD1. Germline values: CDR1 MNHEY, CDR2 SVGAGI. With V trimmed by 6 bases and J by 6 bases, 3 bases remained unmatched. The CDR3 covers 13 residues. The CDR3 spells CASSGQGADGYTF. The CDR3 DNA reads as TGTGCCAGCAGCGGACAGGGGGCGGATGGCTACACCTTC.

The V call is TRBV3-1 (or the pseudogene TRBV3-2), the J call TRBJ2-1; 9 positions agree with TRBD2. The CDR3 length is 13 residues. Per germline, CDR1 LGHDT and CDR2 YNNKEL (reference sequence). V trimming: 1 base; J trimming: 11 bases; junction bases outside the gene matches: 3. The chain's CDR3 is CASSQVLAGKQFF. As DNA, the CDR3 is TGTGCCAGCAGCCAAGTCCTAGCGGGGAAGCAGTTCTTC.

This clone was recorded once. The chain carries TRBV3-1 (or the pseudogene TRBV3-2) and TRBJ1-2, with TRBD1 identical over 7 bases. The CDR3 runs 14 residues. CDR1 and CDR2 from the germline V gene are LGHDT and YNNKEL (reference sequence). The J segment lost 4 bases and the V segment lost 1 base, leaving 3 bases of the junction unmatched. The CDR3 bases are TGTGCCAGCAGCCAAGGACAGGGACCCTATGGCTACACCTTC. Its protein is CASSQGQGPYGYTF.

This CDR3 is CASSTGTGGYTF. DNA for the CDR3: TGTGCCAGCAGTACCGGGACAGGCGGCTACACCTTC. This chain joins TRBV11-1 and TRBJ1-2, with 8 nucleotides matching TRBD1. CDR3 length: 12 amino acids. The germline gives CDR1 SGHAT, CDR2 FQDESV (reference sequence). Trimming at V came to 6 bases and at J to 8 bases, leaving 5 bases not matched to a gene.

This clone appeared a few times. The chain uses TRBV27 and TRBJ2-2; TRBD1 agrees at 7 bases. Per the germline V gene, CDR1 is MNHEY and CDR2 is SMNVEV (reference sequence). The trim removed 10 bases at V and 1 base at J, leaving 3 bases unmatched. This CDR3 is built from 13 residues. CDR3 sequence reads: CATRTGNTGELFF. DNA for the CDR3: TGTGCCACTCGGACAGGGAACACCGGGGAGCTGTTTTTT.

This chain joins TRBV30 and TRBJ1-5; TRBD1 agrees at 7 bases. Trimming cost V 2 bases and J 6 bases; bases outside gene matches: 7. The CDR3 is made up of 14 amino acids. The germline CDR1 and CDR2 sequences are GTSNPN and SVGIG (reference sequence). CDR3 sequence reads: CAWSSQGVGQPQHF. The CDR3 nucleotides are TGTGCCTGGAGTTCTCAGGGGGTCGGTCAGCCCCAGCATTTT.

V is TRBV5-4 and J is TRBJ1-3, with a possible D match to TRBD1 (6 bases). CDR1 SGHNT and CDR2 YYREEE come from the germline V gene (reference sequence). Trimming removed 7 bases at V and 3 bases at J, with 23 bases between. This CDR3 is 17 amino acids long. The chain's CDR3 is CASSTAGLGAIGNTIYF. In DNA form, the CDR3 reads TGTGCCAGCTCCACCGCGGGCCTGGGGGCGATTGGAAACACCATATATTTT.

The rearrangement uses TRBV18 and TRBJ1-3; TRBD1 might be the D (5 bases). V dropped 0 bases and J dropped 4 bases, with 10 bases sitting between them. This CDR3 is built from 15 residues. CDR1 is KGHSH and CDR2 is LQKENI in the germline V gene. For the CDR3, the DNA is TGTGCCAGCTCACCACCGGCGGGGCGCGGAAACACCATATATTTT. Translating gives CASSPPAGRGNTIYF.

This clone occurred once. The rearrangement joins TRBV2 to TRBJ2-3, with D possibly matching TRBD2 (6 bases). Trimming pared 11 bases from V and 6 bases from J, leaving 6 bases between. Per the germline V gene, CDR1 is SNHLY and CDR2 is FYNNEI. This CDR3 comprises 9 residues. The CDR3 region is CAGGDTQYF. The CDR3 DNA is TGTGCCGGGGGGGATACGCAGTATTTT.

This clone was detected once. The J gene is TRBJ1-2, the V gene TRBV7-9; D gene uncertain. Germline V CDR1 and CDR2: SEHNR, FQNEAQ (reference sequence). This CDR3 region has 15 residues. Trimming shortened V by 2 bases and J by 4 bases, and 14 bases separated the two germline ends. DNA for the CDR3: TGTGCCAGCAGCTTATTGAGGAGCGGGAGCTATGGCTACACCTTC. Translated, it gives CASSLLRSGSYGYTF.

The gene calls are TRBV7-2 and TRBJ2-1; tentatively, D is TRBD2 (6 bases). The germline V gene encodes CDR1 SGHTA and CDR2 FQGNSA. The CDR3 extends over 16 amino acids. Trimming removed 1 base from V and 7 bases from J, with 17 bases in between. In DNA, the CDR3 is TGTGCCAGCAGCTTAGTGGGCGGGACCCCAGGAAATGAGCAGTTCTTC. Protein: CASSLVGGTPGNEQFF.

This clone was counted a single time. The chain joins TRBV25-1 to TRBJ1-5; D remains unclear. The germline gives CDR1 MGHDK, CDR2 SYGVNS. Between the trimmed V and J ends, which lost 1 base and 3 bases, there was a span of 7 bases. The length of the CDR3 is 14 residues. For the CDR3, the DNA is TGTGCCAGCAGTGAATCAGACTTCAATCAGCCCCAGCATTTT. Translating it yields CASSESDFNQPQHF.

This chain links TRBV19 with TRBJ2-5, with D possibly being TRBD2 (7 bases). There are 15 residues in the CDR3. With 5 bases removed from V and 4 bases from J, the gap between germline ends came to 17 bases. Germline CDR1 reads LNHDA; CDR2 reads SQIVND (reference sequence). In DNA form, the CDR3 reads TGTGCCAGTAGTCTTGTGTGGGGGGGCGGAGAGACCCAGTACTTC. This sequence encodes CASSLVWGGGETQYF.

The V call is TRBV2, the J call TRBJ1-2, with D unclear. CDR3 size: 13 residues. Germline V gene sequence: CDR1 SNHLY, CDR2 FYNNEI. The V end was cut by 2 bases, the J end by 8 bases, with 12 bases between. Here the CDR3 reads CASSEMENEGYTF. CDR3 nucleotide sequence: TGTGCCAGCAGTGAAATGGAGAATGAAGGCTACACCTTC.

On this clone itself: The sample holds other DNA sequences that translate to the same CDR3. The chain couples TRBV29-1 to TRBJ2-2; D gene ambiguous. Trimming pared 4 bases from V and 4 bases from J, leaving 4 bases between. This CDR3 has 11 amino acids. The germline CDR1 and CDR2 sequences are SQVTM and ANQGSEA. CDR3 residues: CSVGATGELFF. CDR3 bases: TGCAGCGTTGGGGCCACCGGGGAGCTGTTTTTT.